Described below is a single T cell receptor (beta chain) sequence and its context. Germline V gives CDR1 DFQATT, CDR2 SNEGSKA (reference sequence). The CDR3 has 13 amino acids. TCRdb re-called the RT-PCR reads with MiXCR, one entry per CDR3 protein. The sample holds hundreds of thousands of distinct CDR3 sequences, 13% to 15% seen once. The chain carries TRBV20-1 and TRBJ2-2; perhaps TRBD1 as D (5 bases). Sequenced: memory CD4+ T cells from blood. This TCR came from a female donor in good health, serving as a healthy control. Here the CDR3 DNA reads TGCGGGGCCTACGGGCGGAACACCGGGGAGCTGTTTTTT. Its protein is CGAYGRNTGELFF.